One and the same sample provided the 32 T cell receptor beta chains below, sequenced in a study of blood T cell repertoires in COVID-19. The repertoire was sequenced with immunoSEQ multiplex PCR; TCRdb's copy has only in-frame clones and lacks some. The data hold approximately 230,000 clones, with 85% to 90% observed a single time. Sequences were obtained from PBMCs or T cells enriched from blood (not recorded which). The receptors were gathered from a man aged 35-49 years who had recovered from COVID-19.

The rearrangement uses TRBV5-6 and TRBJ1-2; the D is unclear. Trimming shortened V by 2 bases and J by 8 bases, and 13 bases separated the two germline ends. This CDR3 is built from 13 residues. Germline CDR1 and CDR2: SGHDT and YYEEEE. The CDR3 DNA is TGTGCCAGCAGCTTTAGACGGGATGAGGGCTACACCTTC. Translating it yields CASSFRRDEGYTF.

The V call is TRBV3-1 (or the pseudogene TRBV3-2), the J call TRBJ2-3, with TRBD2 matching 13 bases. J was trimmed by 5 bases and V by 4 bases; bases with no gene match: 6. This CDR3 has 16 amino acids. Germline CDR1 is LGHDT and CDR2 is YNNKEL (reference sequence). CDR3 DNA sequence: TGTGCCAGCAGCCCTACTAGCGGGAGGGGGTTAGATACGCAGTATTTT. This codes for CASSPTSGRGLDTQYF.

The gene calls are TRBV28 and TRBJ2-3, with D maybe TRBD1 (6 bases). CDR1 and CDR2 (germline): MDHEN, SYDVKM. V shed 5 bases and J shed 2 bases, with 14 bases lying between them. The CDR3 contains 15 residues. CDR3 nucleotide sequence: TGTGCCAGCAGTCGACTCCGGGACAACACAGATACGCAGTATTTT. Protein sequence: CASSRLRDNTDTQYF.

The sample holds one count of this clone. The chain couples TRBV28 to TRBJ2-7, with TRBD2 matching over 11 bases. The V gene's germline CDR1 is MDHEN and CDR2 SYDVKM. CDR3 length: 16 amino acids. Trimming at V came to 5 bases and at J to 6 bases, leaving 12 bases not matched to a gene. DNA of the CDR3: TGTGCCAGCAGTCCTACTAGCGGGAGTGTTTTTGGCGAGCAGTACTTC. This encodes CASSPTSGSVFGEQYF.

The gene calls are TRBV15 and TRBJ1-4; D possibly corresponds to TRBD1 (5 bases). The CDR3 is 15 amino acids. Deletions cut 0 bases from V and 7 bases from J, with 12 bases between. Germline CDR1 LNHNV, CDR2 YYDKDF (reference sequence). The CDR3 DNA reads as TGTGCCACCAGCAGAGATTATAGGGGAGGTGAAAAACTGTTTTTT. Its protein product is CATSRDYRGGEKLFF.

The gene calls are TRBV7-9 and TRBJ2-4; a possible D gene is TRBD1 (6 bases). V was trimmed by 1 base and J by 3 bases, leaving 16 bases between them. The CDR3 loop spans 17 amino acids. Per germline, CDR1 SEHNR and CDR2 FQNEAQ (reference sequence). CDR3 sequence reads: CASSLVWEQGYKNIQYF. CDR3 bases: TGTGCCAGCAGCTTAGTTTGGGAGCAGGGGTACAAAAACATTCAGTACTTC.

V is TRBV2 and J is TRBJ1-4; D possibly corresponds to TRBD1 (6 bases). This CDR3 has 14 residues. Germline V gene data show CDR1 as SNHLY and CDR2 as FYNNEI. The V end lost 3 bases, the J end lost 1 base, and 6 bases lay between the germline ends. The CDR3 region is CASSDRGTNEKLFF. The CDR3, as DNA: TGTGCCAGCAGTGACAGGGGAACTAATGAAAAACTGTTTTTT.

The DNA of the CDR3 is TGTGCCAGCAGTTACTCGGTTAGCGGGAGACGGGACGAGCAGTACTTC. Protein product: CASSYSVSGRRDEQYF. The rearrangement joins TRBV6-6 to TRBJ2-7; 9 bases fit TRBD2. Germline V lookup: CDR1 MNHNY, CDR2 SVGAGI (reference sequence). V shed 0 bases, J shed 5 bases, and the junction held 8 bases outside the gene matches. The CDR3 runs to 16 residues.

The chain carries TRBV5-4 and TRBJ2-1; D may be TRBD2 (5 bases). CDR3 length: 16 residues. The V and J ends lost 0 bases and 8 bases respectively, with 18 bases between them. Germline CDR1 SGHNT, CDR2 YYREEE (reference sequence). The CDR3 DNA reads as TGTGCCAGCAGCTTGGAGGTGAATCCCGGGGTATATGAGCAGTTCTTC. Its protein is CASSLEVNPGVYEQFF.

The chain has TRBV5-1 and TRBJ1-2, with D uncertain. With 5 bases removed from V and 8 bases from J, the gap between germline ends came to 19 bases. There are 14 residues in the CDR3. Germline V gene data show CDR1 as SGHRS and CDR2 as YFSETQ. CDR3 amino acids: CASSERSGQTGYTF. DNA for the CDR3: TGCGCCAGCAGTGAGCGATCCGGCCAGACCGGCTACACCTTC.

The chain joins TRBV29-1 to TRBJ1-1; the match to TRBD1 covers 9 bases. Per the germline V gene, CDR1 is SQVTM and CDR2 is ANQGSEA. Trimming at V came to 6 bases and at J to 3 bases, leaving 8 bases not matched to a gene. This CDR3 has 14 residues. The DNA of the CDR3 is TGCAGCGTGATGGGACAGGGAAGAGACACTGAAGCTTTCTTT. It translates to CSVMGQGRDTEAFF.

V gene TRBV2 combines with J gene TRBJ1-2, with 8 nucleotides matching TRBD1. The CDR3 runs to 17 residues. Germline V CDR1 and CDR2: SNHLY, FYNNEI. The V gene end was trimmed by 3 bases and the J gene end by 4 bases; junction bases not matched to a gene: 13. The CDR3 nucleotides read TGTGCCAGCAGTGATCCCACGGACAGGGACAAAGCCTATGGCTACACCTTC. This translates into CASSDPTDRDKAYGYTF.

V gene TRBV7-9 combines with J gene TRBJ1-3, with 7 bases aligning to TRBD1. This CDR3 comprises 17 residues. CDR1 SEHNR and CDR2 FQNEAQ come from the germline V gene (reference sequence). Trimming at V came to 4 bases and at J to 1 base, leaving 10 bases not matched to a gene. For the CDR3, the DNA is TGTGCCAGCAGCTCGAACTCCGGGACAGCGTCTGGAAACACCATATATTTT. Protein: CASSSNSGTASGNTIYF.

The chain combines TRBV11-1 with TRBJ1-2; 9 positions agree with TRBD1. After removal of 5 bases from V and 2 bases from J, the junction contained 6 bases not matched to a gene. The CDR3 has 15 residues. CDR1 is SGHAT and CDR2 is FQDESV in the germline V gene (reference sequence). In nucleotides, the CDR3 is TGTGCCAGCAGCCTGGCGGGACAGGGCAACTATGGCTACACCTTC. Translation: CASSLAGQGNYGYTF.

The chain recombines TRBV28 with TRBJ2-2; 8 bases are shared with TRBD1. Germline loops: CDR1 MDHEN, CDR2 SYDVKM. This CDR3 spans 14 amino acids. V gave up 7 bases and J gave up 1 base; unmatched junction bases: 2. The CDR3 DNA reads as TGTGCCAGCAAAGGGACAGGGAACACCGGGGAGCTGTTTTTT. Translating gives CASKGTGNTGELFF.

The V and J genes are TRBV19 and TRBJ2-1; 13 nucleotides line up with TRBD2. V shed 1 base and J 0 bases; nucleotides not matched to a gene: 3. The germline CDR1 and CDR2 sequences are LNHDA and SQIVND (reference sequence). This CDR3 region has 18 residues. The CDR3 loop reads CASSIGLAGGSSYNEQFF. The DNA of the CDR3 is TGTGCCAGTAGTATAGGACTAGCGGGGGGAAGCTCCTACAATGAGCAGTTCTTC. The full variable domain, completed using reference TRBV19 and TRBJ2-1, is DGGITQSPKYLFRKEGQNVTLSCEQNLNHDAMYWYRQDPGQGLRLIYYSQIVNDFQKGDIAEGYSVSREKKESFPLTVTSAQKNPTAFYLCASSIGLAGGSSYNEQFFGPGTRLTVL.

The chain recombines TRBV9 with TRBJ2-7, with unresolved D. Between the trimmed V and J ends, which lost 1 base and 4 bases, there was a span of 9 bases. Germline assignment: CDR1 SGDLS and CDR2 YYNGEE. The CDR3 consists of 13 residues. The CDR3: CASSVPEEYEQYF. CDR3 DNA: TGTGCCAGCAGCGTACCAGAGGAGTACGAGCAGTACTTC.

This clone was detected only a few times. The chain combines TRBV6-2 or TRBV6-3 with TRBJ2-3; 9 bases agree with TRBD2. The CDR3 totals 13 residues. The junction had 4 bases not matched to a gene; V was cut back by 6 bases and J by 6 bases. Germline CDR1 and CDR2: MNHEY and SVGEGT. This CDR3 is CASSSGGWDTQYF. The CDR3 bases are TGTGCCAGCAGCAGCGGGGGGTGGGATACGCAGTATTTT.

This clone was counted a single time. The chain is built from TRBV6-5 and TRBJ2-7, with 11 bases matching TRBD2. The V gene end was trimmed by 4 bases and the J gene end by 4 bases; junction bases not matched to a gene: 6. The CDR3 length is 15 residues. Per the germline V gene, CDR1 is MNHEY and CDR2 is SVGAGI. The CDR3 coding sequence is TGTGCCAGCAGTTCGCCTAGCGGGGGGCATTACGAGCAGTACTTC. This gives the protein CASSSPSGGHYEQYF.

The sample holds one count of this clone. The rearrangement links TRBV5-1 to TRBJ2-5; 7 positions agree with TRBD1. CDR3 length: 14 amino acids. With 3 bases clipped from V and 5 bases from J, the junction kept 7 bases outside the gene matches. The germline V gene has CDR1 SGHRS and CDR2 YFSETQ. CDR3: CASSWDSPLETQYF. CDR3 DNA sequence: TGCGCCAGCAGCTGGGACAGTCCTTTGGAGACCCAGTACTTC.

V and J are TRBV3-1 (or the pseudogene TRBV3-2) and TRBJ2-1; TRBD2 matches at 8 bases. With 0 bases clipped from V and 4 bases from J, the junction kept 8 bases outside the gene matches. CDR3 length: 17 amino acids. Germline CDR1 LGHDT, CDR2 YNNKEL (reference sequence). Here the CDR3 reads CASSQDSKRGPYNEQFF. DNA for the CDR3: TGTGCCAGCAGCCAAGATAGTAAGCGGGGGCCATACAATGAGCAGTTCTTC.

This clone was picked up a small number of times. CDR3 nucleotides: TGTGCCAGCAGCCCCGACAGGGTAACCTACAATGAGCAGTTCTTC. Protein: CASSPDRVTYNEQFF. V and J are TRBV6-5 and TRBJ2-1; 7 bases agree with TRBD1. The CDR3 is 15 residues long. From germline, CDR1 is MNHEY and CDR2 SVGAGI. The V and J ends lost 6 bases and 2 bases, in that order; junction bases with no gene match: 7.

This clone occurred once. V usage is TRBV7-7 and J usage is TRBJ2-5, with TRBD2 matching 15 bases. This CDR3 contains 15 residues. CDR1 and CDR2 (germline): SSHAT, FNYEAQ (reference sequence). The trim removed 5 bases at V and 4 bases at J, leaving 2 bases unmatched. The CDR3 loop reads CASSPGLAGGETQYF. Written as DNA, the CDR3 is TGTGCCAGCAGCCCGGGACTAGCGGGGGGAGAGACCCAGTACTTC.

The V gene is TRBV4-1, the J gene TRBJ2-2; 11 nucleotides agree with TRBD2. V lost 2 bases and J lost 0; bases outside the gene matches: 11. The CDR3 is 20 amino acids. Germline CDR1 reads MGHRA; CDR2 reads YSYEKL. CDR3 sequence reads: CASSQPRVGTSGTNTGELFF. Written as DNA, the CDR3 is TGCGCCAGCAGCCAACCAAGAGTAGGGACTAGCGGAACGAACACCGGGGAGCTGTTTTTT.

The rearrangement joins TRBV5-1 to TRBJ2-2; possible D gene TRBD2, 5 bases. Germline V lookup: CDR1 SGHRS, CDR2 YFSETQ. The CDR3 extends over 16 amino acids. Trimming stripped 0 bases from V and 6 bases from J, with 15 bases between. The CDR3 protein is CASSLVYGRGSGELFF. As DNA, the CDR3 is TGCGCCAGCAGCTTGGTTTATGGGAGAGGATCCGGGGAGCTGTTTTTT.

The V and J genes are TRBV7-9 and TRBJ2-5; possible D gene TRBD1, 5 bases. The CDR3 sequence is 13 residues long. Trimming stripped 5 bases from V and 2 bases from J, with 9 bases between. CDR1 SEHNR and CDR2 FQNEAQ come from the germline V gene (reference sequence). The CDR3 protein is CASSPQVQETQYF. The CDR3 DNA is TGTGCCAGCAGCCCACAGGTTCAAGAGACCCAGTACTTC.

The genes are TRBV7-8 and TRBJ2-7, with D perhaps TRBD2 (6 bases). The germline gives CDR1 SGHVS, CDR2 FQNEAQ. V was trimmed by 1 base and J by 3 bases, leaving 13 bases between them. The CDR3 is 15 residues long. The CDR3 here is CASSLVGSSGYEQYF. The DNA of the CDR3 is TGTGCCAGCAGCTTAGTAGGGAGTAGCGGCTACGAGCAGTACTTC. Full variable domain (rest looked up from reference TRBV7-8 and TRBJ2-7): GAGVSQSPRYKVAKRGQDVALRCDPISGHVSLFWYQQALGQGPEFLTYFQNEAQLDKSGLPSDRFFAERPEGSVSTLKIQRTQQEDSAVYLCASSLVGSSGYEQYFGPGTRLTVT.

The chain uses TRBV27 and TRBJ2-1; no reliable D call. The CDR3 is made up of 13 amino acids. Deletions cut 5 bases from V and 9 bases from J, with 14 bases between. Looked up from germline, CDR1 is MNHEY and CDR2 is SMNVEV (reference sequence). The CDR3 bases are TGTGCCAGCAGTAATCTAGATGTGTCTGAGCAGTTCTTC. It encodes CASSNLDVSEQFF.

This chain connects TRBV18 to TRBJ2-7; 12 positions match TRBD1. Germline CDR1 reads KGHSH; CDR2 reads LQKENI. Trimming cost V 6 bases and J 3 bases; bases outside gene matches: 6. The CDR3 spans 15 residues. CDR3 bases: TGTGCCAGCTCCTCCGGGACAGGGGGCATCTACGAGCAGTACTTC. Translating gives CASSSGTGGIYEQYF.

The chain joins TRBV28 to TRBJ1-4; 10 bases fit TRBD1. V was clipped by 8 bases and J by 10 bases; unmatched bases: 10. Germline V lookup: CDR1 MDHEN, CDR2 SYDVKM. The CDR3 has 14 residues. CDR3 bases: TGTGCCAGCTTTCTGGACAGGGGGACGGGAAAACTGTTTTTT. Translated, it gives CASFLDRGTGKLFF.

J is TRBJ2-1 and V is TRBV20-1; D is undetermined. The germline gives CDR1 DFQATT, CDR2 SNEGSKA (reference sequence). Trimming shortened V by 5 bases and J by 6 bases, and 5 bases separated the two germline ends. The CDR3 length is 10 residues. The DNA of the CDR3 is TGCAGTGCTGCGGTCAATGAGCAGTTCTTC. Translating it yields CSAAVNEQFF.

In this sample, this clone turned up a few times. V is TRBV12-3 or TRBV12-4 and J is TRBJ2-7; D unresolved. The CDR3 is 12 residues long. V was cut by 3 bases and J by 3 bases, with 6 bases left in between. The CDR3 DNA sequence: TGTGCCAGCAGTTTCGGTCGCTACGAGCAGTACTTC. Protein sequence: CASSFGRYEQYF.